The rows below give T cell receptor beta chains drawn from one sample of a study of shared clonotypes between healthy human individuals. The data were produced by immunoSEQ multiplex PCR, yet TCRdb's version contains in-frame clones alone and is incomplete. Seen here are fewer than 130,000 clones, around 64% observed once, and the top ten hold approximately 25%. Sequencing input: memory CD8+ T cells sorted from blood. The origin of the receptors is a woman aged 25 to 39 in good health. CDR3s include the opening cysteine and the closing phenylalanine or tryptophan. A D gene is named only where the DNA matches it firmly. Not all rows give a size; the values are once, few, many and, for expanded clones, a class.

clone_size | j_call | v_call | d_call | cdr3_aa | cdr3_nt
- | TRBJ2-1 | TRBV7-3 | TRBD2 | CASSPTSAGDNEQFF | TGTGCCAGCAGCCCAACTAGCGCAGGTGACAATGAGCAGTTCTTC
- | TRBJ2-5 | TRBV11-2 | - | CASSLRRDGETQYF | TGTGCCAGCAGCTTGAGACGGGACGGGGAGACCCAGTACTTC
- | TRBJ2-1 | TRBV5-1 | - | CASSVSSGRQFF | TGCGCCAGCAGCGTTTCCTCGGGGCGGCAGTTCTTC
many | TRBJ1-2 | TRBV6-4 | - | CASSDLEGSDGYTF | TGTGCCAGCAGTGACTTGGAGGGATCTGATGGCTACACCTTC
- | TRBJ1-5 | TRBV25-1 | TRBD1 | CASSEEGAVAQHF | TGTGCCAGCAGTGAAGAGGGGGCCGTTGCCCAGCATTTT
- | TRBJ2-7 | TRBV2 | - | CATDGTYEQYF | TGTGCCACCGACGGGACCTACGAGCAGTACTTC
- | TRBJ1-4 | TRBV11-3 | TRBD1 | CASSPLDRGKLFF | TGTGCCAGCAGCCCTCTGGACAGGGGAAAACTGTTTTTT
- | TRBJ1-2 | TRBV6-1 | - | CASRPTVGNYGYTF | TGTGCCAGCAGGCCGACAGTGGGGAACTATGGCTACACCTTC
many | TRBJ1-5 | TRBV11-3 | TRBD1 | CASSSTGSGNQPQHF | TGTGCCAGCAGCTCGACAGGGTCAGGCAATCAGCCCCAGCATTTT
- | TRBJ2-7 | TRBV5-4 | - | CASSWDIGEQYF | TGTGCCAGCAGCTGGGACATCGGCGAGCAGTACTTC
once | TRBJ2-1 | TRBV4-1 | - | CASSRYSRGSYNEQFF | TGCGCCAGCAGCCGATATAGCAGAGGCTCCTACAATGAGCAGTTCTTC